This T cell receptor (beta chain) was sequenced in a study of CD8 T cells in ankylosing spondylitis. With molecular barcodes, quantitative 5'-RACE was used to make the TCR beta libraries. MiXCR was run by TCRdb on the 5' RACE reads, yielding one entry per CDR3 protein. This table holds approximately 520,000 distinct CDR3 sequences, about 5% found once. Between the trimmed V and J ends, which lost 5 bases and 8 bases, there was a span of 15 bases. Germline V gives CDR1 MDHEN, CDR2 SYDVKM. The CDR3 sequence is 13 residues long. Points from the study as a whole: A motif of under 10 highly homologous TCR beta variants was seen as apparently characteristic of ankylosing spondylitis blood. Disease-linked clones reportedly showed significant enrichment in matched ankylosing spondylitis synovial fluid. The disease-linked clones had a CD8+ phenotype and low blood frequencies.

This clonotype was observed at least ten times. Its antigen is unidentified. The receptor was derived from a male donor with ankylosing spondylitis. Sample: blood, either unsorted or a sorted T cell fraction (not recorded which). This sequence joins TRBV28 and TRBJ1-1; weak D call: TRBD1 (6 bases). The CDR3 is CASSPSSTGEAFF. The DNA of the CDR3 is TGTGCCAGCAGTCCTTCATCCACAGGGGAAGCTTTCTTT. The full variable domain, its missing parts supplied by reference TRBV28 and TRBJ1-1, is DVKVTQSSRYLVKRTGEKVFLECVQDMDHENMFWYRQDPGLGLRLIYFSYDVKMKEKGDIPEGYSVSREKKERFSLILESASTNQTSMYLCASSPSSTGEAFFGQGTRLTVV.